Presented here are 13 T cell receptor beta chains from one specimen sequenced in a study of T cells after yellow fever vaccination. TCRdb passed the 5' RACE reads through MiXCR, listing each CDR3 protein once. This sample has 250,000 to 400,000 distinct CDR3 sequences, with 4.1% found just once. This specimen consisted of PBMCs, obtained 5 days after the yellow fever booster vaccination. These receptors originate from a man aged 18 to 29 who received the YFV17D yellow fever vaccine.

As to this clonotype: The junction shows a germline mismatch at one end, possibly a read error. This chain joins TRBV4-3 and TRBJ2-7; D possibly corresponds to TRBD2 (6 bases). The CDR3 sequence is 19 residues long. Germline CDR1 and CDR2: LGHNA and YSLEER. CDR3 region: CASSKDTAFSGGPTYEQYF. The CDR3 DNA reads as TGCGCCAGCAGCAAAGATACGGCCTTCTCCGGGGGTCCCACCTACGAGCAGTACTTC.

This clonotype was recorded at least ten times. The chain carries TRBV15 and TRBJ2-2; TRBD1 or TRBD2 may be the D gene (5 bases each). This CDR3 has 18 residues. Per the germline V gene, CDR1 is LNHNV and CDR2 is YYDKDF (reference sequence). V lost 1 base, J lost 1 base, and 16 bases lay in between. CDR3 protein: CATSRGRGSLLNTGELFF. In DNA form, the CDR3 reads TGTGCCACCAGCAGAGGCCGGGGCAGTCTTCTGAACACCGGGGAGCTGTTTTTT. Full variable domain (rest looked up from reference TRBV15 and TRBJ2-2): DAMVIQNPRYQVTQFGKPVTLSCSQTLNHNVMYWYQQKSSQAPKLLFHYYDKDFNNEADTPDNFQSRRPNTSFCFLDIRSPGLGDTAMYLCATSRGRGSLLNTGELFFGEGSRLTVL.

This clonotype was recorded at least ten times. This chain links TRBV5-1 with TRBJ2-6, with D uncertain. CDR1 is SGHRS, CDR2 YFSETQ, per germline. V was trimmed by 0 bases and J by 2 bases, leaving 3 bases between them. This CDR3 spans 14 amino acids. The CDR3 loop reads CASSLGPGANVLTF. In DNA form, the CDR3 reads TGCGCCAGCAGCTTGGGGCCTGGGGCCAACGTCCTGACTTTC.

This clonotype has more than one count but fewer than ten. V gene TRBV7-2 combines with J gene TRBJ2-7, with a possible D match to TRBD2 (5 bases). The CDR3 is 13 residues long. The V end lost 3 bases, the J end lost 6 bases, and 12 bases lay between the germline ends. The germline V gene has CDR1 SGHTA and CDR2 FQGNSA. The CDR3 DNA reads as TGTGCCAGCAGCTTCGGCGGGCGCGGCGAGCAGTACGTC. It yields the protein CASSFGGRGEQYV.

This clonotype was seen a few times. The rearrangement links TRBV20-1 to TRBJ2-7; D could derive from TRBD1 or TRBD2 (7 bases each). Trimming stripped 3 bases from V and 3 bases from J, with 21 bases between. Germline V gene sequence: CDR1 DFQATT, CDR2 SNEGSKA (reference sequence). The CDR3 spans 16 residues. CDR3 region: CSASAPSRGGYYEQYF. CDR3 in DNA: TGCAGTGCTAGTGCCCCGAGCAGGGGGGGTTACTACGAGCAGTACTTC.

At least ten counts were recorded for this clonotype. J is TRBJ2-6 and V is TRBV11-2; the match to TRBD2 covers 7 bases. V lost 5 bases and J lost 0; bases outside the gene matches: 4. The CDR3 extends over 16 amino acids. CDR1 and CDR2 (germline): SGHAT, FQNNGV. CDR3 sequence reads: CASSPGGNSGANVLTF. The CDR3 DNA reads as TGTGCCAGCAGCCCCGGGGGGAACTCTGGGGCCAACGTCCTGACTTTC.

This clonotype was detected only a few times. The V call is TRBV18, the J call TRBJ2-3, with D perhaps matching TRBD2 (5 bases). The germline CDR1 and CDR2 sequences are KGHSH and LQKENI. The V gene lost 3 bases and the J gene lost 2 bases, with 18 bases spanning the gap. The CDR3 is 17 residues long. The CDR3 DNA reads TGTGCCAGCTCACCCGGTAGAGGGATCGGAGACACAGATACGCAGTATTTT. The encoded protein is CASSPGRGIGDTDTQYF.

CDR3: CASSQGYDGYTF. In nucleotides, the CDR3 is TGTGCCAGCAGCCAGGGATACGATGGCTACACCTTC. V and J are TRBV7-2 and TRBJ1-2; D possibly corresponds to TRBD1 (5 bases). V was pared by 5 bases and J by 6 bases, with 10 bases between. This CDR3 is 12 amino acids long. CDR1 SGHTA and CDR2 FQGNSA come from the germline V gene. The variable domain in full, completed from reference TRBV7-2 and TRBJ1-2, reads GAGVSQSPSNKVTEKGKDVELRCDPISGHTALYWYRQSLGQGLEFLIYFQGNSAPDKSGLPSDRFSAERTGGSVSTLTIQRTQQEDSAVYLCASSQGYDGYTFGSGTRLTVV.

This clonotype has at least ten counts. The V call is TRBV7-3, the J call TRBJ2-7; no clear D. The CDR3 extends over 16 amino acids. CDR1 and CDR2 (germline): SGHTA, FQGTGA. V was clipped by 1 base and J by 1 base, with 14 bases between them. CDR3 amino acids: CASSLKVGGRSYEQYV. Here the CDR3 DNA reads TGTGCCAGCAGCTTAAAGGTGGGCGGCAGGTCCTACGAGCAGTACGTC.

This chain links TRBV14 with TRBJ1-2; D unclear. The germline V gene encodes CDR1 SGHDN and CDR2 FVKESK. This CDR3 region has 15 residues. Trimming cost V 0 bases and J 4 bases, with 12 bases left between them. This CDR3 is CASSQDRRGTYGYTF. The CDR3 DNA reads as TGTGCCAGCAGCCAAGATCGTCGGGGAACCTATGGCTACACCTTC.

A few counts support this clonotype. The chain is built from TRBV7-8 and TRBJ1-1; the D is unclear. V was cut by 1 base and J by 4 bases, with 13 bases left in between. Germline lookup yields CDR1 SGHVS and CDR2 FQNEAQ. This CDR3 has 15 residues. CDR3 residues: CASSLERGTGTEAFF. DNA of the CDR3: TGTGCCAGCAGCTTAGAGCGGGGAACGGGCACTGAAGCTTTCTTT.

This clonotype was counted at least ten times. V and J are TRBV5-6 and TRBJ2-7, with 7 bases fitting TRBD1. The V segment lost 4 bases and the J segment 6 bases; nucleotides outside the gene matches: 7. Looked up from germline, CDR1 is SGHDT and CDR2 is YYEEEE. The CDR3 runs to 13 residues. CDR3 DNA: TGTGCCAGCAGCCCGGGGACAGAACTCGAGCAGTACGTC. This translates into CASSPGTELEQYV.

The sample holds a few counts of this clonotype. V and J are TRBV5-1 and TRBJ2-5; 7 bases match TRBD1. CDR1 SGHRS and CDR2 YFSETQ come from the germline V gene. V dropped 4 bases and J dropped 0; count of bases not matched to a gene: 9. The length of the CDR3 is 16 residues. CDR3 DNA sequence: TGCGCCAGCAGCCTCCTAGGCAGGGGGAACCAAGAGACCCAGTACTTC. Translated, it gives CASSLLGRGNQETQYF.